This paragraph reports one T cell receptor beta chain. TCRdb's copy holds only in-frame clones and misses some; the assay was immunoSEQ multiplex PCR. Altogether roughly 1,000,000 clones are present, about four fifths being singletons, with the ten largest covering around 0.61%. This entry is derived from a study of shared clonotypes between healthy human individuals. Trimming at V came to 4 bases and at J to 8 bases, leaving 11 bases not matched to a gene. This CDR3 region has 15 residues. Germline-derived CDR1 and CDR2 are MNHEY and SVGAGI. Caucasian adults residing in Nashville, Tennessee made up all the donors. It was into CD45RA+ naive and CD45RA-negative memory subsets that the CD4+ cells were split.

The V call is TRBV6-5, the J call TRBJ2-7; 10 bases agree with TRBD2. The clonotype originates from a young man in good health. Some clones in this sample may be carry-over from other donors' samples. Sequencing was done on a sample of memory CD4+ T cells from PBMCs. Described subset: CD45RA-negative fraction. The CDR3 is CASSSQAGGHSKQYF. The CDR3 region has the DNA TGTGCCAGCAGTTCCCAAGCGGGAGGGCATAGCAAGCAGTACTTC.